Listed below are T cell receptor beta chains from one sample, sequenced in a study of blood T cell repertoires in COVID-19. Libraries were prepared by immunoSEQ multiplex PCR; TCRdb keeps only in-frame clonotypes and omits some of them. The profile shows about 140,000 clones, about 87% of them singletons. Sequenced input: peripheral blood. Receptor source: a human donor in a cohort sampled during active COVID-19. Both conserved end residues are trimmed from each CDR3. The order of the fields is V gene, J gene, CDR3 protein.

>TRBV27|TRBJ2-7
ASSLSGISYEQY
>TRBV29-1|TRBJ1-1
SVAGRTTMNTEAF
>TRBV5-1|TRBJ2-5
ASSPFGQGRETQY
>TRBV7-2|TRBJ2-7
ASSFTGTGPEQY
>TRBV5-6|TRBJ2-5
ASTRVGQGETQY
>TRBV19|TRBJ2-7
ASKGRLAGDEQY
>TRBV5-1|TRBJ2-1
ASSRTGWEYNEQF
>TRBV9|TRBJ1-6
ASSVDATGGSPLH
>TRBV11-3|TRBJ1-4
ASSTGGERDIEKLF
>TRBV10-3|TRBJ2-1
AISPGLRSYNEQF
>TRBV19|TRBJ1-1
ASRINQNTEAF
>TRBV11-2|TRBJ1-3
ASSLGSPRNTIY
>TRBV5-1|TRBJ2-2
ASSQRAGGGTGELF
>TRBV2|TRBJ1-2
ASRAPGTAARSNYGYT
>TRBV9|TRBJ1-2
ASSVDYWQNYGYT
>TRBV5-1|TRBJ1-1
ASSLEGNTEAF
>TRBV18|TRBJ2-7
ASSVARAYEQY
>TRBV19|TRBJ2-1
ASSIGRLAGGPKARGPYNEQF
>TRBV2|TRBJ2-3
ASSTSGDTQY
>TRBV27|TRBJ2-1
ASSLDRGPYNEQF
>TRBV28|TRBJ2-5
ASSFRGRASETQY
>TRBV5-8|TRBJ2-1
ASSLSRLWGAYNEQF
>TRBV30|TRBJ1-6
AWRGQGMERSPLH
>TRBV6-2/TRBV6-3|TRBJ2-1
ASSSSPPDNEQF
>TRBV30|TRBJ1-1
AWRTANTEAF